A single TCR beta chain is shown here with its context. This sample stems from a study of T cell changes during pregnancy in multiple sclerosis. Generated by immunoSEQ multiplex PCR, the TCRdb table keeps only in-frame clones and is missing some. Of 60,000 to 90,000 clones detected, about 93% appear once; the ten largest clones hold just over 2.5%. The V and J ends lost 5 bases and 9 bases, in that order; junction bases with no gene match: 11. CDR1 and CDR2 from the germline V gene are LNHDA and SQIVND (reference sequence). The CDR3 length is 15 residues. This clonotype was sampled from a female donor in good health, enrolled as a control in a pregnancy study. The rearrangement links TRBV19 to TRBJ2-1, with TRBD2 matching over 9 bases. The sample consisted of peripheral blood, taken after pregnancy. In DNA form, the CDR3 reads TGTGCCAGTAGTCCGAGCGGGAGGAGGGGCGGTGAGCAGTTCTTC. It is translated as CASSPSGRRGGEQFF.